This record concerns one TCR beta chain sequence. Its antigen is currently unknown. This specimen comes from a study of response to subunit inactivated influenza vaccine. The study, taken as a whole, reports: Seasonal influenza vaccination, on each occasion, was suggested by the authors to recruit few new T cells.

Via MiXCR, TCRdb re-called the RT-PCR reads, giving one row per CDR3 protein. This sample has roughly 650,000 distinct CDR3 sequences, with 11% to 15% found just once. The germline V and J ends were trimmed by 4 bases and 6 bases, with 10 bases remaining between them. From germline, CDR1 is LGHNA and CDR2 YSLEER. The CDR3 extends over 12 amino acids. Sequencing used PBMCs from blood, obtained roughly 2 weeks before vaccination. This TCR derives from a man aged 50-60 years who received an inactivated influenza vaccine. The chain carries TRBV4-3 and TRBJ2-7; D not resolved. The CDR3: CASSPYGPEQYF. In DNA form, the CDR3 reads TGCGCCAGCAGCCCATATGGGCCCGAGCAGTACTTC.